These 27 T cell receptor beta chains share one sample of origin, sequenced in a study of neurological immune-mediated disorders. TCRdb reanalysed the 5' RACE reads using MiXCR and keeps one entry per CDR3 protein. Seen here are about 70,000 distinct CDR3 sequences, around 3% observed once, and the top ten hold around 5.5%. The sequenced material came from PBMCs. These receptors were obtained from a woman in her forties or fifties with multiple sclerosis.

This clonotype was recorded many times. The V and J genes are TRBV7-2 and TRBJ2-1; D unclear. The CDR3 covers 15 residues. V was shortened by 0 bases and J by 6 bases, with 12 bases between the two germline ends. The germline V gene has CDR1 SGHTA and CDR2 FQGNSA. CDR3 bases: TGTGCCAGCAGCTTAGCTTGGTTTCGCCCCAATGAGCAGTTCTTC. Residues: CASSLAWFRPNEQFF.

In its sample, this clonotype was seen many times. The V and J genes are TRBV19 and TRBJ2-5; D perhaps matches TRBD1 (5 bases). Germline CDR1 LNHDA, CDR2 SQIVND (reference sequence). CDR3 length: 15 amino acids. The V and J ends lost 10 bases and 4 bases respectively, with 22 bases between them. CDR3 residues: CATSSRSLGVETQYF. CDR3 coding DNA: TGTGCCACCTCCTCCAGGAGCTTAGGGGTAGAGACCCAGTACTTC.

This clonotype was seen many times. V gene TRBV5-6 combines with J gene TRBJ2-6; TRBD1 aligns across 9 bases. Germline-derived CDR1 and CDR2 are SGHDT and YYEEEE. The length of the CDR3 is 18 residues. Trimming removed 4 bases from V and 3 bases from J; junction bases left unmatched: 11. CDR3 sequence (DNA): TGTGCCAGCAGCCCCCTTAACAGGGGGCTTGGTGGGGCCAACGTCCTGACTTTC. Protein sequence: CASSPLNRGLGGANVLTF.

There are many counts of this clonotype. J is TRBJ1-1 and V is TRBV6-5, with D uncertain. Germline V gives CDR1 MNHEY, CDR2 SVGAGI. The CDR3 has 15 amino acids. Trimming removed 3 bases from V and 0 bases from J, with 11 bases in between. CDR3 sequence (DNA): TGTGCCAGCAGTTATGAGGCTGGCATGAACACTGAAGCTTTCTTT. As protein: CASSYEAGMNTEAFF.

This clonotype was detected ten times or more. The V gene is TRBV5-1, the J gene TRBJ2-5; 8 bases align to TRBD2. The CDR3 sequence is 14 residues long. Germline values: CDR1 SGHRS, CDR2 YFSETQ. V lost 2 bases to trimming and J lost 3 bases; unmatched junction nucleotides: 3. This chain's CDR3 is CASSFTSGEETQYF. In DNA, the CDR3 is TGCGCCAGCAGCTTCACTAGCGGAGAAGAGACCCAGTACTTC.

This clonotype showed up many times. The chain carries TRBV6-1 and TRBJ2-3; D gene uncertain. Germline CDR1 reads MNHNS; CDR2 reads SASEGT. CDR3 length: 15 residues. The V end lost 6 bases, the J end lost 2 bases, and 15 bases lay between the germline ends. The CDR3 region has the DNA TGTGCCAGCAGAGGCTTTCTCCCGCACACAGATACGCAGTATTTT. It yields the protein CASRGFLPHTDTQYF.

This clonotype was recorded at least ten times. This chain joins TRBV12-3 or TRBV12-4 and TRBJ1-2, with D possibly matching TRBD1 (6 bases). The V end lost 5 bases, the J end lost 4 bases, and 14 bases lay between the germline ends. The CDR3 is 14 amino acids. CDR3 amino acids: CASSRADSPYGYTF. The CDR3 DNA reads TGTGCCAGCAGTAGGGCGGACAGTCCCTATGGCTACACCTTC.

This clonotype occurred many times. The chain employs TRBV6-2 or TRBV6-3 and TRBJ1-1, with a possible D match to TRBD1 (5 bases). CDR1 and CDR2 from the germline V gene are MNHEY and SVGEGT. The ends were cut back, 2 bases at V and 4 bases at J, with 8 bases in the middle. The CDR3 is made up of 13 amino acids. The DNA of the CDR3 is TGTGCCAGCAGTTACACGGGGGGCACTGAAGCTTTCTTT. Residues: CASSYTGGTEAFF.

This clonotype was seen many times. The chain combines TRBV5-1 with TRBJ2-5; TRBD1 matches at 8 bases. V lost 0 bases, J lost 5 bases, and 6 bases stayed unmatched. Germline V gives CDR1 SGHRS, CDR2 YFSETQ. The CDR3 runs 15 residues. The CDR3 loop reads CASSLAGGDPETQYF. CDR3 coding DNA: TGCGCCAGCAGCTTGGCAGGGGGCGACCCGGAGACCCAGTACTTC.

This clonotype was seen repeatedly, ten times or more. The chain combines TRBV7-2 with TRBJ2-5; 8 nucleotides align to TRBD1. Germline V gene sequence: CDR1 SGHTA, CDR2 FQGNSA. This CDR3 region has 15 residues. V lost 3 bases and J lost 5; bases outside the gene matches: 8. The CDR3 here is CASSLGQVQIETQYF. The CDR3 bases are TGTGCCAGCAGCTTGGGACAGGTCCAAATCGAGACCCAGTACTTC.

The sample holds many counts of this clonotype. V usage is TRBV12-3 or TRBV12-4 and J usage is TRBJ1-2; the match to TRBD1 covers 7 bases. The CDR3 runs 14 residues. V shed 5 bases, J shed 5 bases, and the junction held 8 bases outside the gene matches. In DNA, the CDR3 is TGTGCCAGCAGTCTTTCCGGGACAGATTATGGCTACACCTTC. It yields the protein CASSLSGTDYGYTF.

In this sample, this clonotype turned up many times. This rearrangement joins TRBV12-3 or TRBV12-4 to TRBJ2-4, with 9 nucleotides matching TRBD2. CDR3 length equals 13 residues. V dropped 3 bases and J dropped 6; count of bases not matched to a gene: 0. For the CDR3, the DNA is TGTGCCAGCAGTTTGACTAGCGGAAACATTCAGTACTTC. Translated: CASSLTSGNIQYF.

This clonotype appeared many times. The V and J genes are TRBV5-1 and TRBJ2-1, with a tentative D call TRBD1 (6 bases). Trimming removed 0 bases at V and 9 bases at J, with 13 bases between. Germline CDR1 and CDR2: SGHRS and YFSETQ. This CDR3 is built from 14 residues. The CDR3 DNA sequence: TGCGCCAGCAGCTTGGAACAGGGAGTGGCTGAGCAGTTCTTC. It is translated as CASSLEQGVAEQFF.

This clonotype was seen repeatedly, ten times or more. V gene TRBV10-3 combines with J gene TRBJ2-2, with TRBD1 identical over 10 bases. The V gene end was trimmed by 6 bases and the J gene end by 5 bases; junction bases not matched to a gene: 12. This CDR3 contains 17 residues. The V gene's germline CDR1 is ENHRY and CDR2 SYGVKD. CDR3: CAISDPGQGKGTGELFF. The CDR3 region has the DNA TGTGCCATCAGCGATCCGGGACAGGGGAAGGGTACCGGGGAGCTGTTTTTT.

This clonotype occurred many times. The gene calls are TRBV5-1 and TRBJ2-7; no clear D. This CDR3 comprises 14 residues. The ends were cut back, 2 bases at V and 0 bases at J, with 9 bases in the middle. CDR1 is SGHRS, CDR2 YFSETQ, per germline. CDR3 in DNA: TGCGCCAGCAGCTTTTCGGGCAGCTCCTACGAGCAGTACGTC. This sequence encodes CASSFSGSSYEQYV.

This clonotype was recorded many times. This chain links TRBV24-1 with TRBJ2-6; 12 bases match TRBD1. The V and J ends lost 9 bases and 4 bases, in that order; junction bases with no gene match: 3. The CDR3 extends over 15 amino acids. In germline, CDR1 is KGHDR, CDR2 SFDVKD. The CDR3 region is CATGTGGTGANVLTF. Written as DNA, the CDR3 is TGTGCCACCGGGACAGGGGGCACAGGGGCCAACGTCCTGACTTTC.

In this sample, this clonotype turned up many times. This chain uses TRBV20-1 with TRBJ2-1; D uncertain. The CDR3 has 14 residues. Germline lookup yields CDR1 DFQATT and CDR2 SNEGSKA (reference sequence). V was clipped by 4 bases and J by 6 bases, with 16 bases between them. Here the CDR3 reads CSATHRLGPNEQFF. As DNA, the CDR3 is TGCAGTGCTACCCACAGACTCGGCCCCAATGAGCAGTTCTTC.

This clonotype occurred many times. The chain couples TRBV5-1 to TRBJ2-1; a possible D gene is TRBD2 (5 bases). There are 14 residues in the CDR3. Germline V gives CDR1 SGHRS, CDR2 YFSETQ. V lost 3 bases and J 7 bases, leaving 14 bases between the germline ends. In nucleotides, the CDR3 is TGCGCCAGCAGCTCTCCTAGCCCATCAAATGAGCAGTTCTTC. It codes for CASSSPSPSNEQFF. Variable domain in full (rest from reference TRBV5-1 and TRBJ2-1): KAGVTQTPRYLIKTRGQQVTLSCSPISGHRSVSWYQQTPGQGLQFLFEYFSETQRNKGNFPGRFSGRQFSNSRSEMNVSTLELGDSALYLCASSSPSPSNEQFFGPGTRLTVL.

This clonotype was found many times. The chain carries TRBV20-1 and TRBJ2-2; the D is unclear. V gave up 5 bases and J gave up 0 bases, with 7 bases separating them. The germline CDR1 and CDR2 sequences are DFQATT and SNEGSKA (reference sequence). The CDR3 loop spans 13 amino acids. The CDR3 is CSAPSPNTGELFF. The CDR3 region has the DNA TGCAGTGCTCCCTCACCGAACACCGGGGAGCTGTTTTTT.

This clonotype was found once. A much larger clone lies a single base off, so this may be a read error. The chain recombines TRBV5-1 with TRBJ1-1; D ambiguous. Per the germline V gene, CDR1 is SGHRS and CDR2 is YFSETQ. This CDR3 has 14 amino acids. Deletions cut 2 bases from V and 1 base from J, with 9 bases between. DNA of the CDR3: TGCGCCAGCAGCTTCGCAAGGCCGAACACTGAAGCTTTCTTT. Its translation is CASSFARPNTEAFF. The complete variable domain, with remaining parts taken from reference TRBV5-1 and TRBJ1-1, reads KAGVTQTPRYLIKTRGQQVTLSCSPISGHRSVSWYQQTPGQGLQFLFEYFSETQRNKGNFPGRFSGRQFSNSRSEMNVSTLELGDSALYLCASSFARPNTEAFFGQGTRLTVV.

This clonotype was counted at least ten times. The rearrangement links TRBV20-1 to TRBJ1-5; D is unclear. Germline V gene data show CDR1 as DFQATT and CDR2 as SNEGSKA (reference sequence). V lost 3 bases and J 4 bases, leaving 7 bases between the germline ends. CDR3 length: 12 residues. The CDR3 region is CSARQTNQPQHF. Here the CDR3 DNA reads TGCAGTGCTAGGCAGACAAATCAGCCCCAGCATTTT.

In its sample, this clonotype was seen a few times. The gene calls are TRBV7-2 and TRBJ1-3; TRBD1 might be the D (5 bases). This CDR3 spans 17 amino acids. The germline CDR1 and CDR2 sequences are SGHTA and FQGNSA. Trimming removed 4 bases at V and 12 bases at J, with 28 bases between. The CDR3 DNA is TGTGCCAGCAGCTCTACCCGGGACTTACACTCTGGAAAAAACATATATTTT. Amino acid sequence: CASSSTRDLHSGKNIYF.

This clonotype was seen ten or more times. The CDR3 here is CASSHSPPDTQYF. The CDR3 DNA follows: TGCGCCAGCAGCCACTCCCCACCAGATACGCAGTATTTT. The V and J genes are TRBV4-3 and TRBJ2-3; no clear D gene. Trimming removed 3 bases at V and 4 bases at J, with 8 bases between. Germline assignment: CDR1 LGHNA and CDR2 YSLEER. This CDR3 contains 13 residues.

There are many counts of this clonotype. The rearrangement links TRBV12-3 or TRBV12-4 to TRBJ2-2; TRBD2 agrees at 10 bases. The CDR3 has 18 amino acids. Trimming removed 5 bases from V and 0 bases from J; junction bases left unmatched: 9. The CDR3 nucleotides are TGTGCCAGCAGTCCCCGGGGACTAGCGATCGCGAACACCGGGGAGCTGTTTTTT. Translation: CASSPRGLAIANTGELFF.

This clonotype was counted ten times or more. The genes are TRBV2 and TRBJ1-2; D may be TRBD1 (5 bases). CDR1 is SNHLY and CDR2 is FYNNEI in the germline V gene. V lost 4 bases, J lost 7 bases, and 13 bases lay in between. The CDR3 contains 13 residues. The CDR3 DNA sequence: TGTGCCAGCAGTGCCCAGGGCGGTTTTGGCTACACCTTC. This sequence encodes CASSAQGGFGYTF.

This clonotype was recorded many times. The rearrangement links TRBV5-4 to TRBJ2-1, with TRBD2 matching 11 bases. This CDR3 contains 16 residues. V dropped 0 bases and J dropped 10; count of bases not matched to a gene: 9. Germline CDR1 SGHNT, CDR2 YYREEE (reference sequence). The CDR3 here is CASSLEGSGGAREQFF. The CDR3, as DNA: TGTGCCAGCAGCTTGGAGGGTAGCGGGGGGGCCAGAGAGCAGTTCTTC.

At least ten counts were recorded for this clonotype. This chain uses TRBV4-2 with TRBJ2-7, with 14 bases aligning to TRBD2. Trimming cost V 0 bases and J 10 bases; bases outside gene matches: 5. CDR3 length: 15 amino acids. The germline V gene encodes CDR1 LGHNA and CDR2 YNFKEQ. CDR3 in amino acids: CASSQDGTSGREQYF. The CDR3 bases are TGTGCCAGCAGCCAAGACGGGACTAGCGGGAGAGAACAGTACTTC.